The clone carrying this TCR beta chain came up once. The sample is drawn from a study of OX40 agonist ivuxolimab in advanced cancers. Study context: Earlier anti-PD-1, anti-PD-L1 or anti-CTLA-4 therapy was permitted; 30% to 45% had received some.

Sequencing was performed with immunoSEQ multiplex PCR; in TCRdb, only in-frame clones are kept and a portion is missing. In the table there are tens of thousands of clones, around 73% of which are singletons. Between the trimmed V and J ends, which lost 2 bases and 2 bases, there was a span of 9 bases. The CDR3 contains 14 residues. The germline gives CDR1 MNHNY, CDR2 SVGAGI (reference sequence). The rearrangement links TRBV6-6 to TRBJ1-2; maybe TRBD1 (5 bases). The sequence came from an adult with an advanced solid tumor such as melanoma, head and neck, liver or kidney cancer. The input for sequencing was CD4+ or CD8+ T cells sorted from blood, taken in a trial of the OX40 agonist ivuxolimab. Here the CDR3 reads CASSYGEGNYGYTF. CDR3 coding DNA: TGTGCCAGCAGTTACGGGGAGGGGAACTATGGCTACACCTTC.